The 14 T cell receptor beta chains below come from one sample, sequenced in a study of cytomegalovirus exposure and HLA in healthy donors. Researchers ran the PCR with 60 Vbeta and 13 Jbeta primers. TCRdb's table, derived via immunoSEQ multiplex PCR, lists solely in-frame clones and lacks some. In the table there are about 140,000 clones, 75% to 85% of which are singletons. Source material: PBMCs. These receptor sequences come from a male donor in good health and CMV-seronegative.

This clone was counted only a few times. This sequence joins TRBV5-4 and TRBJ2-7, with D possibly being TRBD1 (7 bases). V lost 3 bases and J lost 3, with 13 bases in between. The CDR3 runs to 14 residues. Germline CDR1 is SGHNT and CDR2 is YYREEE (reference sequence). The CDR3, as DNA: TGTGCCAGCAGCTATAACAGGGGAGGCTACGAGCAGTACTTC. Its protein is CASSYNRGGYEQYF. The full variable domain, rest sourced from reference TRBV5-4 and TRBJ2-7, is ETGVTQSPTHLIKTRGQQVTLRCSSQSGHNTVSWYQQALGQGPQFIFQYYREEENGRGNFPPRFSGLQFPNYSSELNVNALELDDSALYLCASSYNRGGYEQYFGPGTRLTVT.

This clone is a singleton in its sample. The chain couples TRBV13 to TRBJ2-5; D may be TRBD1 (6 bases). CDR3 size: 14 residues. Germline V gene lookup returns CDR1 PRHDT and CDR2 FYEKMQ (reference sequence). Trimming removed 5 bases from V and 2 bases from J, with 12 bases in between. In DNA, the CDR3 is TGTGCCAGCAGCCCAGGGGTCAGGCAAGAGACCCAGTACTTC. Its protein product is CASSPGVRQETQYF.

The chain employs TRBV30 and TRBJ2-2; 8 bases fit TRBD1. The CDR3 consists of 13 residues. CDR1 and CDR2 from the germline V gene are GTSNPN and SVGIG (reference sequence). Trimming took 2 bases from V and 8 from J; bases not matched to a gene: 4. CDR3 coding DNA: TGTGCCTGGAGTCGGGACAGGACGGGGGAGCTGTTTTTT. It specifies CAWSRDRTGELFF.

This sequence joins TRBV4-3 and TRBJ1-4; tentative D call: TRBD1 (5 bases). Between the trimmed V and J ends, which lost 1 base and 8 bases, there was a span of 14 bases. Germline V lookup: CDR1 LGHNA, CDR2 YSLEER. The CDR3 extends over 15 amino acids. This chain's CDR3 is CASSQVPGSREKLFF. In DNA, the CDR3 is TGCGCCAGCAGCCAAGTGCCAGGGTCGAGGGAAAAACTGTTTTTT.

This sequence joins TRBV27 and TRBJ1-1; D gene ambiguous. Trimming pared 6 bases from V and 1 base from J, leaving 9 bases between. The V gene's germline CDR1 is MNHEY and CDR2 SMNVEV (reference sequence). The CDR3 length is 13 residues. The CDR3 is CASRLSGNTEAFF. CDR3 nucleotides: TGTGCCAGCAGGCTCTCCGGGAACACTGAAGCTTTCTTT.

V gene TRBV30 combines with J gene TRBJ2-7; no firm D call. Germline V gene data show CDR1 as GTSNPN and CDR2 as SVGIG (reference sequence). V shed 8 bases and J shed 0 bases, with 11 bases lying between them. CDR3 length: 12 amino acids. The CDR3 nucleotides read TGTGCCGGAGAGTGGTACTCCTACGAGCAGTACTTC. This codes for CAGEWYSYEQYF.

V gene TRBV7-3 combines with J gene TRBJ1-2; 9 nucleotides line up with TRBD1. Per germline, CDR1 SGHTA and CDR2 FQGTGA. Trimming cost V 2 bases and J 5 bases; bases outside gene matches: 3. This CDR3 is built from 14 residues. CDR3 DNA sequence: TGTGCCAGCAGCTTAGGACAGGGGCGGTATGGCTACACCTTC. Residues: CASSLGQGRYGYTF.

This clone was seen many times. V usage is TRBV29-1 and J usage is TRBJ1-2, with TRBD1 as a possible D gene (5 bases). This CDR3 spans 13 amino acids. V shed 0 bases and J shed 7 bases, with 12 bases lying between them. CDR1 and CDR2 (germline): SQVTM, ANQGSEA. The CDR3: CSVEDQGGVGYTF. CDR3 DNA: TGCAGCGTTGAAGATCAGGGAGGAGTTGGCTACACCTTC.

The chain couples TRBV15 to TRBJ1-1; 7 nucleotides line up with TRBD1. Germline CDR1 is LNHNV and CDR2 is YYDKDF (reference sequence). Trimming cost V 5 bases and J 2 bases; bases outside gene matches: 5. The CDR3 contains 14 residues. The CDR3 sequence: CATSLGQQNTEAFF. The CDR3 region has the DNA TGTGCCACCAGCCTGGGACAGCAAAACACTGAAGCTTTCTTT.

V usage is TRBV5-6 and J usage is TRBJ1-6, with TRBD1 as a possible D gene (6 bases). Germline lookup yields CDR1 SGHDT and CDR2 YYEEEE. The length of the CDR3 is 14 residues. Trimming took off 5 bases at V and 6 bases at J, with 12 bases between the two ends. The CDR3 DNA follows: TGTGCCAGCAGAGAGGGACAAATTAATTCACCCCTCCACTTT. Encoded protein: CASREGQINSPLHF.

The DNA of the CDR3 is TGTGCCAGCAGCCAAATAACAGGGAGCCACACCTTC. Protein product: CASSQITGSHTF. The chain recombines TRBV7-8 with TRBJ1-2, with D perhaps TRBD1 (6 bases). Germline V gives CDR1 SGHVS, CDR2 FQNEAQ. The CDR3 totals 12 residues. V lost 5 bases to trimming and J lost 12 bases, with 16 bases between them.

The chain has TRBV14 and TRBJ1-2; the match to TRBD1 covers 7 bases. This CDR3 has 15 amino acids. Trimming cost V 0 bases and J 7 bases; bases outside gene matches: 8. Germline lookup yields CDR1 SGHDN and CDR2 FVKESK. The CDR3 region has the DNA TGTGCCAGCAGCCAAGATGCTAAGGGGGCAAGTGGCTACACCTTC. Translated: CASSQDAKGASGYTF. Together with reference TRBV14 and TRBJ1-2, the CDR3 gives the full variable domain: EAGVTQFPSHSVIEKGQTVTLRCDPISGHDNLYWYRRVMGKEIKFLLHFVKESKQDESGMPNNRFLAERTGGTYSTLKVQPAELEDSGVYFCASSQDAKGASGYTFGSGTRLTVV.

This chain joins TRBV2 and TRBJ1-2, with D possibly matching TRBD1 (6 bases). CDR1 is SNHLY, CDR2 FYNNEI, per germline. This CDR3 spans 14 amino acids. V was clipped by 5 bases and J by 4 bases, with 14 bases between them. The CDR3 region is CASSIGQSGYGYTF. The DNA of the CDR3 is TGTGCCAGCAGTATAGGACAGTCAGGCTATGGCTACACCTTC.

The chain joins TRBV9 to TRBJ1-1, with TRBD1 matching over 7 bases. The CDR3 contains 13 residues. The germline V gene encodes CDR1 SGDLS and CDR2 YYNGEE. The V gene end was trimmed by 5 bases and the J gene end by 3 bases; junction bases not matched to a gene: 4. In DNA, the CDR3 is TGTGCCAGCAGGGGGACAGATTACACTGAAGCTTTCTTT. Translating gives CASRGTDYTEAFF.